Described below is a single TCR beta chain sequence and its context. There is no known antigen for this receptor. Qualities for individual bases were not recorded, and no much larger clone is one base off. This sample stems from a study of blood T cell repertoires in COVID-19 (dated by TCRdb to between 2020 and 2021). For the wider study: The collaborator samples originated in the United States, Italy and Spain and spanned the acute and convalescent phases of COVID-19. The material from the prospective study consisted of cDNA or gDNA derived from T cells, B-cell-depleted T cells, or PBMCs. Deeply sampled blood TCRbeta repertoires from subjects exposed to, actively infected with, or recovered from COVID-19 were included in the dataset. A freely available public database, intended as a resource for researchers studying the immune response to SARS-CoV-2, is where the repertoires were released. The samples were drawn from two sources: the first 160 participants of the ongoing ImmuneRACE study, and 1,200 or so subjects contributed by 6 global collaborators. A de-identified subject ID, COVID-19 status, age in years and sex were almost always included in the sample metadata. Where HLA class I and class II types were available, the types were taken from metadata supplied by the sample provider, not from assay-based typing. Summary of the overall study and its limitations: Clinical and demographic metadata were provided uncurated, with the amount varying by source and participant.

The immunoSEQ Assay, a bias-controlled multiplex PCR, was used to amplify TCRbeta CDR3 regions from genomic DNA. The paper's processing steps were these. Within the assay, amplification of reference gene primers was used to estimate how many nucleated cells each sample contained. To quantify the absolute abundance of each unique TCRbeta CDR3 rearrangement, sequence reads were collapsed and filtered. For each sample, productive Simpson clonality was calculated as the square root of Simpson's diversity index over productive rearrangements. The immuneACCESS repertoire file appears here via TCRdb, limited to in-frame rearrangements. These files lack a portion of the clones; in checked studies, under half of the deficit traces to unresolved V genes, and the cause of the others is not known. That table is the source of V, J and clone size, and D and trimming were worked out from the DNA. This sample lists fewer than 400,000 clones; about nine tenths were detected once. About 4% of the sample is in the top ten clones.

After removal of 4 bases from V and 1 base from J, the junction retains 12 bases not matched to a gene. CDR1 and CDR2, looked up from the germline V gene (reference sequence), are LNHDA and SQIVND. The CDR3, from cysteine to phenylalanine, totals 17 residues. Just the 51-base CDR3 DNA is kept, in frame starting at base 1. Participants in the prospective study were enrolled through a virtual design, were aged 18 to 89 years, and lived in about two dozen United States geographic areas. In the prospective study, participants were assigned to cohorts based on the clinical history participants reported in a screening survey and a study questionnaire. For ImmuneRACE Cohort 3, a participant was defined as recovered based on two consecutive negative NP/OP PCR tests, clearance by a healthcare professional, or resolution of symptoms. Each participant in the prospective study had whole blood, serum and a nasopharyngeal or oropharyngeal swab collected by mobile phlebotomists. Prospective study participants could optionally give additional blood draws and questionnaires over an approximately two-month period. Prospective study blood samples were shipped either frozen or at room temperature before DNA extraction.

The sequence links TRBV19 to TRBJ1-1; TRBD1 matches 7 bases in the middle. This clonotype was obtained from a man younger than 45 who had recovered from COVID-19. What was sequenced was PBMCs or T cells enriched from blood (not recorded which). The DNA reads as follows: TGTGCCAGTAGTACCCTGGATAGGGGGCTAGAGAACACTGAAGCTTTCTTT. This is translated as CASSTLDRGLENTEAFF.